A single sample is the source of the 3 T cell receptor beta chains below, sequenced in a study of T cells in Graves' hyperthyroidism and ophthalmopathy. The investigators amplified TCR beta CDR3 regions from RNA transcripts. The HTBI primer set was used in a first-round RT-PCR of the TCR CDR3. MiXCR was run by TCRdb on the multiplex PCR reads, yielding one entry per CDR3 protein. Of roughly 500,000 distinct CDR3 sequences in the sample, about 43% were seen once. Material: peripheral blood or thyroid tissue (not recorded which). These receptors were collected from an adult woman with Graves' disease, either hyperthyroidism or ophthalmopathy (not recorded which).

The J gene is TRBJ2-5, the V gene TRBV28; possibly TRBD1 for D (5 bases). The length of the CDR3 is 16 residues. V was trimmed by 1 base and J by 4 bases, leaving 16 bases between them. CDR1 and CDR2 (germline): MDHEN, SYDVKM. CDR3 amino acids: CASSLSQGISVETQYF. The CDR3 coding sequence is TGTGCCAGCAGTTTATCCCAGGGAATTTCGGTAGAGACCCAGTACTTC.

This clonotype came up once. The gene calls are TRBV2 and TRBJ2-7, with D unclear. V shed 10 bases and J shed 5 bases, with 12 bases lying between them. Germline values: CDR1 SNHLY, CDR2 FYNNEI. This CDR3 comprises 11 residues. The CDR3 loop reads CATLGINEQYF. The CDR3, as DNA: TGTGCCACCCTGGGGATCAACGAGCAGTACTTC. The whole variable domain, remainder taken from reference TRBV2 and TRBJ2-7, is EPEVTQTPSHQVTQMGQEVILRCVPISNHLYFYWYRQILGQKVEFLVSFYNNEISEKSEIFDDQFSVERPDGSNFTLKIRSTKLEDSAMYFCATLGINEQYFGPGTRLTVT.

This clonotype was counted many times. The rearrangement links TRBV5-1 to TRBJ1-2; 8 nucleotides agree with TRBD1. Trimming removed 4 bases from V and 3 bases from J; junction bases left unmatched: 5. Germline loops: CDR1 SGHRS, CDR2 YFSETQ. This CDR3 is built from 14 residues. CDR3 residues: CASSVTGVDYGYTF. The CDR3 region has the DNA TGCGCCAGCAGCGTGACAGGGGTGGACTATGGCTACACCTTC.